A selection of T cell receptor beta chains follows, all from one sample in a study of blood T cells in healthy people across ages. TCRdb re-derived calls from the 5' RACE reads in MiXCR, one entry per CDR3 protein. The sample includes some 1.5 million distinct CDR3 sequences, approximately 28% seen only once; the top ten take about 7.7%. Specimen: blood. These TCRs come from a woman aged 30 to 39 in good health. Each CDR3 is given with its conserved first and last residue. D genes are given only for firm matches. Only some rows state a clone size, as once, few, many or a class for expanded clones.

clone_size	d_call	j_call	v_call	cdr3_aa	cdr3_nt
few	TRBD2	TRBJ2-7	TRBV24-1	CATREERGYEQYF	TGTGCCACCCGTGAGGAGCGGGGGTACGAGCAGTACTTC
NA	NA	TRBJ1-1	TRBV28	CASSYPYTEAFF	TGTGCCAGCAGCTATCCATACACTGAAGCTTTCTTT
NA	NA	TRBJ1-1	TRBV20-1	CSPRRTEAFF	TGCAGTCCCCGACGGACTGAAGCTTTCTTT
few	NA	TRBJ2-5	TRBV20-1	CSAPSSAAQETQYF	TGCAGTGCCCCATCTTCCGCAGCACAAGAGACCCAGTACTTC
NA	TRBD1	TRBJ1-1	TRBV30	CAFHRGNTEAFF	TGTGCCTTCCACAGGGGGAACACTGAAGCTTTCTTT
NA	TRBD2	TRBJ2-1	TRBV12-3/TRBV12-4	CASSPGGAKIYEQFF	TGTGCCAGCAGTCCCGGGGGGGCGAAGATTTATGAGCAGTTCTTC
few	TRBD1	TRBJ2-7	TRBV4-1	CASSRGTGYISEQYF	TGCGCCAGCAGCCGAGGGACAGGGTATATCTCCGAGCAGTACTTC
NA	TRBD1	TRBJ1-5	TRBV12-5	CAGGLVPDGQEYSNQPQHF	TGTGCTGGTGGTTTGGTACCGGACGGACAGGAGTATAGCAATCAGCCCCAGCATTTT
few	TRBD2	TRBJ2-1	TRBV5-1	CASNILGSGGANEQFF	TGCGCCAGCAACATACTAGGTAGCGGGGGGGCCAATGAGCAGTTCTTC
NA	TRBD1	TRBJ2-7	TRBV28	CASSYRQGGNEQYF	TGTGCCAGCAGTTACCGACAGGGTGGGAACGAGCAGTACTTC
many	NA	TRBJ2-1	TRBV7-2	CASSYDNYSRREQFF	TGTGCCAGCAGCTACGACAATTACTCGCGACGAGAGCAGTTCTTC
few	NA	TRBJ1-6	TRBV6-1	CASSRRTTGLTRNSPLHF	TGTGCCAGCAGTCGCCGTACTACAGGACTCACGAGGAATTCACCCCTCCACTTT
once	TRBD2	TRBJ2-1	TRBV12-3/TRBV12-4	CASSNSGTSSYDEQFF	TGTGCCAGCAGTAATAGCGGGACCTCGTCCTACGATGAGCAGTTCTTC
few	NA	TRBJ1-1	TRBV6-6	CASSPGLSTEAFF	TGTGCCAGCAGCCCCGGACTGAGCACTGAAGCTTTCTTT
NA	NA	TRBJ1-4	TRBV10-3	CAISETPHEKRFF	TGTGCCATCAGTGAGACCCCTCACGAAAAACGGTTTTTT
NA	TRBD2	TRBJ2-1	TRBV20-1	CSARERSGRGNEQFF	TGCAGTGCTAGAGAGAGAAGCGGGAGGGGCAATGAGCAGTTCTTC
NA	TRBD2	TRBJ2-1	TRBV15	CATSLGLAGVSLYIEQFF	TGTGCCACCAGCCTGGGACTAGCGGGGGTATCGCTTTACATTGAGCAGTTCTTC
NA	NA	TRBJ2-5	TRBV10-3	CAISATINEQYF	TGTGCCATCTCGGCCACAATTAATGAGCAGTACTTC
NA	TRBD2	TRBJ2-3	TRBV11-2	CASSRAQRGGNTQYF	TGTGCCAGCAGCCGAGCCCAGCGGGGGGGAAATACGCAGTATTTT
many	NA	TRBJ2-1	TRBV6-5	CASSYSSGYNEQFF	TGTGCCAGCAGTTACTCGTCTGGTTACAATGAGCAGTTCTTC
few	NA	TRBJ2-7	TRBV16	CVSSHPGIYEQYF	TGTGTCAGCAGCCATCCCGGAATCTACGAGCAGTACTTC
few	NA	TRBJ2-7	TRBV28	CASSLAFGTRLGEQYF	TGTGCCAGCAGTTTAGCGTTCGGGACCAGACTGGGCGAGCAGTACTTC
many	TRBD2	TRBJ2-7	TRBV10-3	CAISQGLADEQYF	TGTGCCATCAGCCAAGGACTAGCGGACGAGCAGTACTTC
NA	TRBD1	TRBJ2-5	TRBV7-9	CVSSPFRGQGKETQYF	TGTGTCAGCAGCCCCTTTAGGGGACAGGGAAAAGAGACCCAGTACTTC
NA	NA	TRBJ2-3	TRBV18	CASSPGPRGGDTQYF	TGTGCCAGCTCACCCGGCCCCCGGGGCGGAGATACGCAGTATTTT
few	TRBD2	TRBJ2-3	TRBV4-1	CASSLGLAGGSSSDTQYF	TGCGCCAGCAGTCTAGGACTAGCGGGAGGTTCCTCGTCGGATACGCAGTATTTT